These 23 T cell receptor beta chains were sequenced from one sample in a study of blood T cell repertoires in COVID-19. Sequencing used immunoSEQ multiplex PCR; TCRdb keeps in-frame clones, though not all of them. This table holds 350,000 or so clones, roughly 87% found once. Sequencing input: peripheral blood. These receptors all come from a woman aged 60-75 years with COVID-19, enrolled during active disease.

V and J are TRBV29-1 and TRBJ1-2, with a weak D call TRBD1 (6 bases). This CDR3 spans 14 amino acids. With 7 bases removed from V and 8 bases from J, the gap between germline ends came to 23 bases. Per germline, CDR1 SQVTM and CDR2 ANQGSEA. The CDR3, as DNA: TGCAGCGCGCAAGATACCGGGACATCGGGCGGCTACACCTTC. As protein: CSAQDTGTSGGYTF. The full variable domain, rest sourced from reference TRBV29-1 and TRBJ1-2, is SAVISQKPSRDICQRGTSLTIQCQVDSQVTMMFWYRQQPGQSLTLIATANQGSEATYESGFVIDKFPISRPNLTFSTLTVSNMSPEDSSIYLCSAQDTGTSGGYTFGSGTRLTVV.

This sequence joins TRBV5-1 and TRBJ2-5; weak D call: TRBD1 (5 bases). Trimming removed 2 bases from V and 5 bases from J, with 13 bases in between. The CDR3 has 14 residues. The germline gives CDR1 SGHRS, CDR2 YFSETQ. The chain's CDR3 is CASSFHRGGETQYF. The DNA for the CDR3 is TGCGCCAGCAGCTTCCATAGGGGTGGGGAGACCCAGTACTTC.

This sequence joins TRBV5-6 and TRBJ2-1, with 9 bases matching TRBD1. CDR1 is SGHDT and CDR2 is YYEEEE in the germline V gene. The CDR3 has 15 residues. After removal of 4 bases from V and 5 bases from J, the junction contained 7 bases not matched to a gene. This CDR3 reads CASSPWDRVNNEQFF. Written as DNA, the CDR3 is TGTGCCAGCAGCCCGTGGGACAGGGTCAACAATGAGCAGTTCTTC.

V is TRBV5-1 and J is TRBJ2-2, with D possibly matching TRBD1 (5 bases). The CDR3 contains 15 residues. Germline lookup yields CDR1 SGHRS and CDR2 YFSETQ. V was clipped by 0 bases and J by 2 bases, with 8 bases between them. CDR3 DNA: TGCGCCAGCAGCTTGGGTGGGGCTAACACCGGGGAGCTGTTTTTT. It specifies CASSLGGANTGELFF.

V and J are TRBV28 and TRBJ2-1; 12 nucleotides align to TRBD2. CDR3 length equals 16 residues. Trimming removed 5 bases from V and 7 bases from J; junction bases left unmatched: 9. Per germline, CDR1 MDHEN and CDR2 SYDVKM. The CDR3 DNA reads TGTGCCAGCAGTCGCCCTAGCGGGGGGGCCGGGAATGAGCAGTTCTTC. It specifies CASSRPSGGAGNEQFF.

The chain recombines TRBV2 with TRBJ1-2, with D possibly matching TRBD1 (6 bases). The CDR3 is made up of 13 amino acids. V was shortened by 1 base and J by 5 bases, with 8 bases between the two germline ends. Per the germline V gene, CDR1 is SNHLY and CDR2 is FYNNEI. This CDR3 reads CASSEGGRYGYTF. CDR3 in DNA: TGTGCCAGCAGTGAAGGGGGGCGGTATGGCTACACCTTC.

The count of this clone is one. This chain connects TRBV11-2 to TRBJ2-3, with D possibly being TRBD2 (6 bases). Germline V gene lookup returns CDR1 SGHAT and CDR2 FQNNGV. CDR3 length: 16 amino acids. Trimming cost V 0 bases and J 2 bases, with 12 bases left between them. The CDR3 is CASSLELGLYTDTQYF. As DNA, the CDR3 is TGTGCCAGCAGCTTAGAGCTGGGACTCTACACAGATACGCAGTATTTT.

This chain uses TRBV7-3 with TRBJ2-7, with 11 nucleotides matching TRBD1. J lost 4 bases, V lost 6 bases, and 8 bases had no gene match. Per the germline V gene, CDR1 is SGHTA and CDR2 is FQGTGA. The length of the CDR3 is 15 residues. The CDR3 DNA follows: TGTGCCAGCAGTCTTCGGACAGGGGGCCCTTACGAGCAGTACTTC. Translating it yields CASSLRTGGPYEQYF.

The rearrangement links TRBV3-1 (or the pseudogene TRBV3-2) to TRBJ1-6; D uncertain. The V and J ends lost 0 bases and 7 bases respectively, with 7 bases between them. Germline V lookup: CDR1 LGHDT, CDR2 YNNKEL (reference sequence). The CDR3 extends over 14 amino acids. The CDR3 region is CASSQDPLNSPLHF. CDR3 sequence (DNA): TGTGCCAGCAGCCAAGATCCCCTGAATTCACCCCTCCACTTT.

This chain uses TRBV4-1 with TRBJ2-3, with D maybe TRBD2 (6 bases). The CDR3 covers 17 residues. CDR1 MGHRA and CDR2 YSYEKL come from the germline V gene. The V end was cut by 0 bases, the J end by 8 bases, with 21 bases between. The CDR3 DNA reads as TGCGCCAGCAGCCAAGACCCGAGGGCGCTGGGGGGAAGTACGCAGTATTTT. Residues: CASSQDPRALGGSTQYF.

The chain couples TRBV5-6 to TRBJ1-4; TRBD1 matches at 8 bases. The ends lost 3 bases at V and 12 bases at J; junction bases unmatched: 10. The CDR3 sequence is 14 residues long. Germline V gene lookup returns CDR1 SGHDT and CDR2 YYEEEE. CDR3 bases: TGTGCCAGCAGCTACGACAGGGGCCTCCGTCAACTGTTTTTT. It codes for CASSYDRGLRQLFF.

V gene TRBV12-3 or TRBV12-4 combines with J gene TRBJ2-2; D may be TRBD2 (5 bases). Trimming left V 5 bases short and J 5 bases short, with 9 bases between. This CDR3 comprises 13 residues. DNA of the CDR3: TGTGCCAGCAGTGTGAGGAGGACCGGGGAGCTGTTTTTT. Protein: CASSVRRTGELFF.

The V and J genes are TRBV9 and TRBJ2-3; 10 bases match TRBD2. The V and J ends lost 3 bases and 3 bases, in that order; junction bases with no gene match: 4. The CDR3 is 15 amino acids. Germline V gene sequence: CDR1 SGDLS, CDR2 YYNGEE. The CDR3 DNA follows: TGTGCCAGCAGCGAGCGGGGGGGCGGGACAGATACGCAGTATTTT. It encodes CASSERGGGTDTQYF.

V and J are TRBV6-5 and TRBJ2-3, with TRBD2 identical over 10 bases. This CDR3 comprises 16 residues. V lost 0 bases, J lost 6 bases, and 6 bases stayed unmatched. Germline CDR1 reads MNHEY; CDR2 reads SVGAGI. The CDR3 loop is CASSYSASGGEDTQYF. CDR3 DNA: TGTGCCAGCAGTTACTCGGCTAGCGGGGGTGAGGATACGCAGTATTTT.

V and J are TRBV29-1 and TRBJ2-6; possible D gene TRBD2, 6 bases. Looked up from germline, CDR1 is SQVTM and CDR2 is ANQGSEA. Trimming cost V 5 bases and J 0 bases, with 8 bases left between them. The CDR3 sequence is 14 residues long. The DNA of the CDR3 is TGCAGCGTTTCCGGGGGCTCTGGGGCCAACGTCCTGACTTTC. Residues: CSVSGGSGANVLTF. Full variable domain (missing parts from reference TRBV29-1 and TRBJ2-6): SAVISQKPSRDICQRGTSLTIQCQVDSQVTMMFWYRQQPGQSLTLIATANQGSEATYESGFVIDKFPISRPNLTFSTLTVSNMSPEDSSIYLCSVSGGSGANVLTFGAGSRLTVL.

This clone was seen only once. The rearrangement uses TRBV4-1 and TRBJ2-3, with 8 bases aligning to TRBD2. In germline, CDR1 is MGHRA, CDR2 YSYEKL. After removal of 1 base from V and 2 bases from J, the junction contained 11 bases not matched to a gene. The CDR3 length is 18 residues. In nucleotides, the CDR3 is TGCGCCAGCAGCCAAGTTGTGTGGCAGCGGGGGCCCACAGATACGCAGTATTTT. Translating gives CASSQVVWQRGPTDTQYF.

The CDR3, as DNA: TGTGCCAGCAGGGGAGGTACGAACACTGAAGCTTTCTTT. Amino acid sequence: CASRGGTNTEAFF. The V gene is TRBV25-1, the J gene TRBJ1-1; D unclear. Per the germline V gene, CDR1 is MGHDK and CDR2 is SYGVNS. V lost 6 bases and J 1 base, leaving 9 bases between the germline ends. CDR3 length: 13 amino acids.

This sequence joins TRBV7-9 and TRBJ1-2; 7 nucleotides agree with TRBD1. The CDR3 runs to 13 residues. CDR1 is SEHNR and CDR2 is FQNEAQ in the germline V gene (reference sequence). J was trimmed by 6 bases and V by 5 bases; bases with no gene match: 6. This CDR3 is CASSPDREHGYTF. CDR3 DNA: TGTGCCAGCAGCCCCGACAGGGAACATGGCTACACCTTC.

V is TRBV5-1 and J is TRBJ1-2, with D unresolved. Germline CDR1 and CDR2: SGHRS and YFSETQ. The V end was cut by 4 bases, the J end by 2 bases, with 12 bases between. The CDR3 is 14 residues long. The CDR3 nucleotides read TGCGCCAGCAGCCGAGAGGTTTCGAACTATGGCTACACCTTC. Encoded protein: CASSREVSNYGYTF. Together with reference TRBV5-1 and TRBJ1-2, the CDR3 gives the full variable domain: KAGVTQTPRYLIKTRGQQVTLSCSPISGHRSVSWYQQTPGQGLQFLFEYFSETQRNKGNFPGRFSGRQFSNSRSEMNVSTLELGDSALYLCASSREVSNYGYTFGSGTRLTVV.

The genes are TRBV7-3 and TRBJ1-2; D not resolved. This CDR3 spans 13 amino acids. Trimming took off 4 bases at V and 8 bases at J, with 14 bases between the two ends. Looked up from germline, CDR1 is SGHTA and CDR2 is FQGTGA. CDR3 amino acids: CASSSPGSQGYTF. The CDR3 bases are TGTGCCAGCAGCTCCCCGGGGTCCCAGGGCTACACCTTC.

This chain links TRBV5-1 with TRBJ1-1; D gene uncertain. The germline CDR1 and CDR2 sequences are SGHRS and YFSETQ. Trimming left V 0 bases short and J 0 bases short, with 9 bases between. The CDR3 length is 15 residues. The CDR3 loop is CASSLGGGLNTEAFF. As DNA, the CDR3 is TGCGCCAGCAGCTTGGGAGGCGGTCTGAACACTGAAGCTTTCTTT.

The V call is TRBV28, the J call TRBJ1-4; 8 positions agree with TRBD1. Germline values: CDR1 MDHEN, CDR2 SYDVKM. With 5 bases clipped from V and 6 bases from J, the junction kept 8 bases outside the gene matches. The CDR3 has 15 residues. Written as DNA, the CDR3 is TGTGCCAGCAGTGGACAGGGATTCAAGGATGAAAAACTGTTTTTT. As protein: CASSGQGFKDEKLFF.

This chain joins TRBV6-5 and TRBJ2-1; D may be TRBD1 (6 bases). V was shortened by 3 bases and J by 12 bases, with 9 bases between the two germline ends. Germline values: CDR1 MNHEY, CDR2 SVGAGI. The CDR3 covers 11 residues. CDR3 in DNA: TGTGCCAGCAGTTATACAGGGCGGCAGTTCTTC. This translates into CASSYTGRQFF.